Below, one TCR beta chain is given with its context. Its antigen is unidentified. The identical CDR3 is also encoded by other nucleotide sequences in the sample. This entry is derived from a study of cytomegalovirus exposure and HLA in healthy donors. Regarding the study as a whole: The CMV antigen specificity of a few CMV-associated chains was confirmed through in vitro analysis.

Here immunoSEQ multiplex PCR was the method, and the copy in TCRdb shows in-frame clones only, minus some. The sample has about 110,000 clones; roughly 88% are singletons. Germline V gene sequence: CDR1 SGHDT, CDR2 YYEEEE. The CDR3 is 16 residues long. After removal of 0 bases from V and 6 bases from J, the junction contained 6 bases not matched to a gene. This TCR was recovered from a woman under 30 in good health and CMV-seronegative. Sequenced material: PBMCs. The V and J genes are TRBV5-6 and TRBJ2-1, with 10 positions matching TRBD1. The CDR3 nucleotides read TGTGCCAGCAGCTTGGAAAGGACAGGGGGAGGCAATGAGCAGTTCTTC. It yields the protein CASSLERTGGGNEQFF.